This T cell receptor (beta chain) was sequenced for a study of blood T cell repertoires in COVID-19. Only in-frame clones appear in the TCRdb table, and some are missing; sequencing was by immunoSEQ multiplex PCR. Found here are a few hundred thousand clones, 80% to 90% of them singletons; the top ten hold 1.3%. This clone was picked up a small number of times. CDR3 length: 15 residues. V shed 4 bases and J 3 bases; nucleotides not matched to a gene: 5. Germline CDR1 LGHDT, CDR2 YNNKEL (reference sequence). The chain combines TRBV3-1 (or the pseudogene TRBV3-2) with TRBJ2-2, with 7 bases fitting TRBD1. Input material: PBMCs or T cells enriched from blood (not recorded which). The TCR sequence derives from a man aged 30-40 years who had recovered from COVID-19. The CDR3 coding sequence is TGTGCCAGCAGCCCCGGACAGGCTTACACCGGGGAGCTGTTTTTT. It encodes CASSPGQAYTGELFF.